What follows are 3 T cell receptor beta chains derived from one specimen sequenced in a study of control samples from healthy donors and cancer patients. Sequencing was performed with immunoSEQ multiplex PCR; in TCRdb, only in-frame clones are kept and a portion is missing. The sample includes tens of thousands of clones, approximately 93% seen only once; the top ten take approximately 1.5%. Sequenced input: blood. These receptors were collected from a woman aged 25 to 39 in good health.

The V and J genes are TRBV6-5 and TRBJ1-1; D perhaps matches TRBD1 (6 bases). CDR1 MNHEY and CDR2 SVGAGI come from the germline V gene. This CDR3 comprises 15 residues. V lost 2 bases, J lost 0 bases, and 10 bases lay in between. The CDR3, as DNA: TGTGCCAGCAGTTACATGTGGGACATGAACACTGAAGCTTTCTTT. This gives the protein CASSYMWDMNTEAFF.

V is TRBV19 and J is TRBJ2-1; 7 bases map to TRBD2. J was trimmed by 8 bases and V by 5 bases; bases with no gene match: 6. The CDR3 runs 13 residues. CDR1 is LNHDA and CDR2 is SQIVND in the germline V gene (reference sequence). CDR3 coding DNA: TGTGCCAGTAGTGCCCGACTAGCCCATGAGCAGTTCTTC. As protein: CASSARLAHEQFF.

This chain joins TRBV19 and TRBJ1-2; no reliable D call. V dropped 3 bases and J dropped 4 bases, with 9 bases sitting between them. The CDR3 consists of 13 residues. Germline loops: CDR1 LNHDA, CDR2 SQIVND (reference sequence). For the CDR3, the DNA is TGTGCCAGTAGTATTAGGTCCCTCTATGGCTACACCTTC. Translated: CASSIRSLYGYTF.